Listed here is a single T cell receptor beta chain. These data belong to a study of cytomegalovirus exposure and HLA in healthy donors. V was clipped by 4 bases and J by 10 bases; unmatched bases: 17. The CDR3 length is 18 residues. Germline V lookup: CDR1 MNHNS, CDR2 SASEGT. Using immunoSEQ multiplex PCR, the repertoire was profiled, and TCRdb retains in-frame clones only, with some absent. The sample contains about 120,000 clones, 70% to 90% of which appear only once. This sequence originates from a woman aged 25 to 39 in good health and CMV-seronegative. Sequenced sample: PBMCs. The chain combines TRBV6-1 with TRBJ1-6, with 9 bases identical to TRBD1. CDR3 loop: CASSGPPGQGLLGSPLHF. The CDR3 region has the DNA TGTGCCAGCAGTGGGCCCCCGGGACAGGGCCTTCTAGGGTCACCCCTCCACTTT.